Following are 18 T cell receptor beta chains from one sample sequenced in a study of T cell responses to AZD1222 COVID-19 vaccine. Sequenced by immunoSEQ multiplex PCR; TCRdb stores in-frame clones only, minus some. The table records under 140,000 clones, roughly 90% of them present only once. Sequences were derived from peripheral blood, sampled on day 0 of AZD1222 vaccination. These receptors all stem from an adult in good health.

The J gene is TRBJ2-3, the V gene TRBV7-6; 11 nucleotides line up with TRBD2. This CDR3 contains 17 residues. Germline-derived CDR1 and CDR2 are SGHVS and FNYEAQ. Trimming removed 10 bases from V and 1 base from J; junction bases left unmatched: 13. CDR3 region: CATTLAGANGGTDTQYF. The DNA of the CDR3 is TGTGCCACCACACTAGCGGGAGCTAATGGGGGCACAGATACGCAGTATTTT.

The chain uses TRBV11-2 and TRBJ2-7; D perhaps matches TRBD2 (6 bases). Germline CDR1 and CDR2: SGHAT and FQNNGV. The CDR3 extends over 15 amino acids. V was clipped by 3 bases and J by 4 bases, with 16 bases between them. CDR3 nucleotide sequence: TGTGCCAGCAGCTTTAGGGACTCCCCTCCTTACGAGCAGTACTTC. Protein product: CASSFRDSPPYEQYF. The full variable domain, completed using reference TRBV11-2 and TRBJ2-7, is EAGVAQSPRYKIIEKRQSVAFWCNPISGHATLYWYQQILGQGPKLLIQFQNNGVVDDSQLPKDRFSAERLKGVDSTLKIQPAKLEDSAVYLCASSFRDSPPYEQYFGPGTRLTVT.

CDR3 in DNA: TGCGCCAGCAGTGACAGGGGCGGAGGGGATGTGAGAGGCTACACCTTC. It is translated as CASSDRGGGDVRGYTF. The chain couples TRBV10-1 to TRBJ1-2, with TRBD1 as a possible D gene (6 bases). The CDR3 runs 16 residues. The germline V and J ends were trimmed by 3 bases and 8 bases, with 22 bases remaining between them. Germline loops: CDR1 WNHNN, CDR2 SYGVQD (reference sequence).

This clone was counted only a few times. The gene calls are TRBV6-5 and TRBJ1-4, with D possibly TRBD1 on 5 matching bases. The V gene lost 2 bases and the J gene lost 7 bases, with 14 bases spanning the gap. The CDR3 is 15 residues long. The V gene's germline CDR1 is MNHEY and CDR2 SVGAGI. For the CDR3, the DNA is TGTGCCAGCAGTTACGGAGGGACTGAGAGTGAAAAACTGTTTTTT. Its translation is CASSYGGTESEKLFF.

This sequence joins TRBV13 and TRBJ1-2; no reliable D call. This CDR3 is built from 14 residues. V was pared by 4 bases and J by 1 base, with 10 bases between. Germline values: CDR1 PRHDT, CDR2 FYEKMQ (reference sequence). The CDR3: CASSSRSGNYGYTF. CDR3 nucleotides: TGTGCCAGCAGCTCACGGAGTGGTAACTATGGCTACACCTTC.

The gene calls are TRBV27 and TRBJ1-2; D perhaps matches TRBD1 (6 bases). The germline gives CDR1 MNHEY, CDR2 SMNVEV (reference sequence). Trimming pared 4 bases from V and 0 bases from J, leaving 15 bases between. This CDR3 region has 16 residues. The CDR3 reads CASSSRNRASNYGYTF. CDR3 nucleotides: TGTGCCAGCAGTTCCCGAAACAGGGCCTCTAACTATGGCTACACCTTC.

The chain combines TRBV19 with TRBJ1-1, with unresolved D. CDR1 LNHDA and CDR2 SQIVND come from the germline V gene (reference sequence). This CDR3 spans 15 amino acids. V dropped 5 bases and J dropped 3 bases, with 16 bases sitting between them. CDR3 region: CASSWFLNQDTEAFF. The CDR3 DNA follows: TGTGCCAGTAGTTGGTTCCTGAACCAGGACACTGAAGCTTTCTTT.

This clone was detected once. The chain has TRBV10-2 and TRBJ1-1; D gene unclear. The ends were cut back, 6 bases at V and 10 bases at J, with 15 bases in the middle. Germline lookup yields CDR1 WSHSY and CDR2 SAAADI. The CDR3 has 12 residues. In DNA, the CDR3 is TGCGCCAGCAGCCCCGGGGAGTCCATAGCTTTCTTT. Amino acids: CASSPGESIAFF.

V usage is TRBV4-1 and J usage is TRBJ1-6; tentatively, D is TRBD1 (6 bases). Germline values: CDR1 MGHRA, CDR2 YSYEKL. The CDR3 extends over 15 amino acids. V dropped 1 base and J dropped 4 bases, with 8 bases sitting between them. The CDR3 nucleotides read TGCGCCAGCAGCCAAGGGACAGATTATAATTCACCCCTCCACTTT. As protein: CASSQGTDYNSPLHF.

The chain is built from TRBV9 and TRBJ1-3; D perhaps matches TRBD1 (5 bases). The CDR3 totals 16 residues. Trimming left V 3 bases short and J 2 bases short, with 15 bases between. Germline lookup yields CDR1 SGDLS and CDR2 YYNGEE. The CDR3 loop reads CASSDSYPGPGNTIYF. The CDR3 DNA reads as TGTGCCAGCAGCGACTCCTATCCGGGGCCTGGAAACACCATATATTTT. Supplemented by reference TRBV9 and TRBJ1-3, the full variable domain reads DSGVTQTPKHLITATGQRVTLRCSPRSGDLSVYWYQQSLDQGLQFLIQYYNGEERAKGNILERFSAQQFPDLHSELNLSSLELGDSALYFCASSDSYPGPGNTIYFGEGSWLTVV.

The gene calls are TRBV18 and TRBJ1-2, with TRBD1 identical over 8 bases. V gave up 3 bases and J gave up 7 bases; unmatched junction bases: 4. CDR3 length: 13 residues. CDR1 is KGHSH, CDR2 LQKENI, per germline. The CDR3 protein is CASSPQGASGYTF. DNA for the CDR3: TGTGCCAGCTCACCGCAGGGGGCGTCTGGCTACACCTTC.

The chain couples TRBV27 to TRBJ2-3; 9 bases match TRBD2. CDR1 is MNHEY and CDR2 is SMNVEV in the germline V gene (reference sequence). The junction had 8 bases not matched to a gene; V was cut back by 6 bases and J by 1 base. The CDR3 is 16 amino acids. CDR3 sequence reads: CASRIAGEGGTDTQYF. The CDR3 region has the DNA TGTGCCAGCAGAATAGCGGGAGAGGGAGGCACAGATACGCAGTATTTT.

The J gene is TRBJ2-1, the V gene TRBV10-3, with 10 bases matching TRBD2. Germline lookup yields CDR1 ENHRY and CDR2 SYGVKD. The J segment lost 6 bases and the V segment lost 2 bases, leaving 7 bases of the junction unmatched. The CDR3 consists of 16 residues. The DNA for the CDR3 is TGTGCCATCAGTGAGGCTAGCGGGAGTCTAGGCAATGAGCAGTTCTTC. The encoded protein is CAISEASGSLGNEQFF.

This clone was seen a handful of times. The gene calls are TRBV15 and TRBJ1-1, with 7 bases that match TRBD1. V trimming: 3 bases; J trimming: 3 bases; junction bases outside the gene matches: 10. Per germline, CDR1 LNHNV and CDR2 YYDKDF (reference sequence). This CDR3 has 16 amino acids. The CDR3 region is CATSSELTGTHTEAFF. CDR3 nucleotides: TGTGCCACCAGCAGCGAACTGACAGGGACCCACACTGAAGCTTTCTTT.

V is TRBV7-9 and J is TRBJ2-1, with TRBD2 matching over 9 bases. The CDR3 is made up of 15 amino acids. The V and J ends lost 2 bases and 4 bases, in that order; junction bases with no gene match: 3. From germline, CDR1 is SEHNR and CDR2 FQNEAQ (reference sequence). The CDR3 loop is CASSLLAGRYNEQFF. The CDR3 DNA reads as TGTGCCAGCAGCTTACTAGCGGGACGTTACAATGAGCAGTTCTTC.

This sequence joins TRBV6-5 and TRBJ2-2; 7 bases match TRBD2. J lost 6 bases, V lost 3 bases, and 1 base had no gene match. Germline V gene lookup returns CDR1 MNHEY and CDR2 SVGAGI. CDR3 length: 13 amino acids. DNA for the CDR3: TGTGCCAGCAGTTATACTAGCGCCGGGGAGCTGTTTTTT. Translation: CASSYTSAGELFF.

The CDR3: CASSLGTGISPLHF. CDR3 DNA sequence: TGTGCCAGCAGCTTGGGGACAGGTATATCACCCCTCCACTTT. The chain joins TRBV5-4 to TRBJ1-6, with 7 bases fitting TRBD1. The CDR3 runs 14 residues. V lost 0 bases to trimming and J lost 10 bases; unmatched junction nucleotides: 4. CDR1 is SGHNT, CDR2 YYREEE, per germline (reference sequence).

The CDR3: CAGGTGNQPQHF. CDR3 coding DNA: TGTGCCGGAGGGACGGGCAATCAGCCCCAGCATTTT. The V and J genes are TRBV19 and TRBJ1-5; tentatively, D is TRBD1 (5 bases). The CDR3 contains 12 residues. The germline V and J ends were trimmed by 11 bases and 2 bases, with 10 bases remaining between them. Per germline, CDR1 LNHDA and CDR2 SQIVND (reference sequence).